The 29 T cell receptor beta chains below were found in one sample sequenced in a study of siplizumab effects on memory and regulatory T cells. Produced via immunoSEQ multiplex PCR; TCRdb's table is partial and in-frame only. The profile shows tens of thousands of clones, about 89% of them singletons. Input material: CD8+ T cells sorted from blood. Receptors were obtained from a human donor in good health.

The chain uses TRBV10-2 and TRBJ2-7; TRBD1 aligns across 7 bases. The CDR3 sequence is 14 residues long. Trimming took 8 bases from V and 2 from J; bases not matched to a gene: 9. Germline CDR1 and CDR2: WSHSY and SAAADI. CDR3 sequence reads: CASFPGQRTYEQYF. The DNA for the CDR3 is TGCGCCAGCTTTCCGGGACAGCGCACCTACGAGCAGTACTTC.

V is TRBV6-1 and J is TRBJ2-2; tentatively, D is TRBD2 (5 bases). Trimming took 2 bases from V and 3 from J, leaving 7 bases between them. Germline CDR1 and CDR2: MNHNS and SASEGT. This CDR3 contains 14 residues. The CDR3 region is CASSELADTGELFF. CDR3 nucleotide sequence: TGTGCCAGCAGTGAACTAGCAGACACCGGGGAGCTGTTTTTT.

The chain links TRBV7-9 to TRBJ2-5; possibly TRBD1 for D (6 bases). The J call may be wrong; the DNA end is better matched by TRBJ2-7. CDR1 and CDR2 from the germline V gene are SEHNR and FQNEAQ (reference sequence). The CDR3 contains 15 residues. The CDR3 DNA reads TGTGCCAGCAGCTTGTTCCCGGGACATATCTACGAGCAGTACTTC. Its protein is CASSLFPGHIYEQYF.

The J gene is TRBJ1-2, the V gene TRBV7-9; D is unresolved. V lost 1 base, J lost 4 bases, and 13 bases lay in between. CDR1 is SEHNR and CDR2 is FQNEAQ in the germline V gene (reference sequence). This CDR3 is built from 15 residues. As DNA, the CDR3 is TGTGCCAGCAGCTTAGAGGTTCCAGGCCTCTATGGCTACACCTTC. Protein: CASSLEVPGLYGYTF.

The chain uses TRBV18 and TRBJ1-1; TRBD1 is a possible D gene (6 bases). The germline gives CDR1 KGHSH, CDR2 LQKENI. CDR3 size: 14 residues. Trimming took off 8 bases at V and 2 bases at J, with 15 bases between the two ends. CDR3 coding DNA: TGTGCCAGCCGTTCCCCGGGACACAACACTGAAGCTTTCTTT. Its protein product is CASRSPGHNTEAFF.

Only one count was recorded for this clone. The chain carries TRBV14 and TRBJ1-1, with D uncertain. The CDR3 has 14 residues. V was clipped by 0 bases and J by 3 bases, with 8 bases between them. Germline loops: CDR1 SGHDN, CDR2 FVKESK. CDR3 in amino acids: CASSQEDWDTEAFF. As DNA, the CDR3 is TGTGCCAGCAGCCAAGAAGATTGGGACACTGAAGCTTTCTTT.

The V call is TRBV11-2, the J call TRBJ2-1; D might be TRBD2 (6 bases). V lost 4 bases and J 4 bases, leaving 14 bases between the germline ends. Germline V lookup: CDR1 SGHAT, CDR2 FQNNGV. The CDR3 extends over 15 amino acids. The CDR3 coding sequence is TGTGCCAGCAGCTCGTCTAGCGAGACATACAATGAGCAGTTCTTC. The encoded protein is CASSSSSETYNEQFF.

The chain recombines TRBV29-1 with TRBJ1-1, with 8 bases lining up with TRBD1. CDR1 SQVTM and CDR2 ANQGSEA come from the germline V gene. The CDR3 spans 14 residues. Trimming cost V 6 bases and J 5 bases; bases outside gene matches: 11. As DNA, the CDR3 is TGCAGCGTCCTACAGGGGGTGGTTTTAACTGAAGCTTTCTTT. Translating gives CSVLQGVVLTEAFF.

CDR3 coding DNA: TGTGCCAGCAGCCAAGGAGGGGCGGTTGAAGCTTTCTTT. Translating it yields CASSQGGAVEAFF. The chain combines TRBV4-2 with TRBJ1-1; possible D gene TRBD1, 5 bases. The CDR3 has 13 amino acids. Between the trimmed V and J ends, which lost 1 base and 7 bases, there was a span of 10 bases. Germline CDR1 and CDR2: LGHNA and YNFKEQ.

The genes are TRBV2 and TRBJ2-5, with D possibly being TRBD2 (5 bases). This CDR3 comprises 12 residues. CDR1 is SNHLY, CDR2 FYNNEI, per germline. Trimming removed 3 bases at V and 9 bases at J, with 11 bases between. Here the CDR3 reads CASSERLRAQYF. The CDR3, as DNA: TGTGCCAGCAGTGAGAGACTGAGGGCCCAGTACTTC.

This chain's CDR3 is CASSHPGPTSSDTQYF. CDR3 sequence (DNA): TGTGCCAGCAGCCACCCCGGCCCAACTAGTTCAGATACGCAGTATTTT. The V call is TRBV4-2, the J call TRBJ2-3; D is possibly TRBD2 (5 bases). The germline V gene encodes CDR1 LGHNA and CDR2 YNFKEQ. CDR3 length: 16 residues. Trimming stripped 3 bases from V and 4 bases from J, with 17 bases between.

The chain recombines TRBV6-6 with TRBJ2-7; unclear D gene. Germline V gene sequence: CDR1 MNHNY, CDR2 SVGAGI (reference sequence). The CDR3 consists of 11 residues. The germline V and J ends were trimmed by 6 bases and 2 bases, with 5 bases remaining between them. CDR3 sequence: CASRRAYEQYF. The CDR3 DNA follows: TGTGCCAGCAGAAGAGCCTACGAGCAGTACTTC.

The chain is built from TRBV30 and TRBJ1-5; D not resolved. The CDR3 runs to 14 residues. Germline V lookup: CDR1 GTSNPN, CDR2 SVGIG (reference sequence). Trimming shortened V by 1 base and J by 2 bases, and 9 bases separated the two germline ends. As DNA, the CDR3 is TGTGCCTGGAGTGCTGGCGTGGGCAATCAGCCCCAGCATTTT. Encoded protein: CAWSAGVGNQPQHF.

The chain couples TRBV10-3 to TRBJ2-2; 15 nucleotides match TRBD2. V lost 8 bases and J lost 7; bases outside the gene matches: 11. The CDR3 is 17 amino acids. Germline V CDR1 and CDR2: ENHRY, SYGVKD. CDR3 sequence: CAIGGTSGRSSGGELFF. The CDR3 DNA sequence: TGTGCCATCGGAGGGACTAGCGGGAGGTCTTCAGGCGGGGAGCTGTTTTTT.

The V and J genes are TRBV7-9 and TRBJ1-2; no clear D gene. The V gene's germline CDR1 is SEHNR and CDR2 FQNEAQ (reference sequence). Trimming shortened V by 1 base and J by 4 bases, and 13 bases separated the two germline ends. The CDR3 has 15 residues. The CDR3 protein is CASSLVAAEVYGYTF. In DNA, the CDR3 is TGTGCCAGCAGCTTAGTGGCGGCGGAGGTCTATGGCTACACCTTC.

The J gene is TRBJ2-2, the V gene TRBV5-4, with D possibly called TRBD1 or TRBD2 (6 bases each). Per the germline V gene, CDR1 is SGHNT and CDR2 is YYREEE (reference sequence). This CDR3 comprises 18 residues. Trimming shortened V by 0 bases and J by 8 bases, and 23 bases separated the two germline ends. This chain's CDR3 is CASSLGLVGGAFRGELFF. In DNA form, the CDR3 reads TGTGCCAGCAGCTTGGGCCTAGTGGGGGGCGCTTTCCGTGGGGAGCTGTTTTTT.

The genes are TRBV19 and TRBJ1-2; TRBD1 is a possible D gene (5 bases). Germline CDR1 LNHDA, CDR2 SQIVND (reference sequence). Trimming cost V 6 bases and J 5 bases, with 16 bases left between them. The CDR3 has 14 amino acids. The DNA for the CDR3 is TGTGCCAGTAGCCCTGACAGTAGGAAGTATGGCTACACCTTC. As protein: CASSPDSRKYGYTF.

The CDR3 region has the DNA TGTGCCAGTAGCCGACAGGGAGCTAATGAAAAACTGTTTTTT. Amino acid sequence: CASSRQGANEKLFF. The chain couples TRBV19 to TRBJ1-4; 7 bases agree with TRBD1. Looked up from germline, CDR1 is LNHDA and CDR2 is SQIVND (reference sequence). This CDR3 is built from 14 residues. Unmatched junction bases numbered 4, after V lost 6 bases and J lost 3 bases.

The chain combines TRBV5-6 with TRBJ2-1, with 9 bases identical to TRBD2. The CDR3 has 16 residues. J gave up 5 bases and V 1 base, and 7 bases lay outside the gene matches. The germline CDR1 and CDR2 sequences are SGHDT and YYEEEE. The CDR3 DNA follows: TGTGCCAGCAGCTTGTTGGGTGCGGGAGGGGACAATGAGCAGTTCTTC. Amino acids: CASSLLGAGGDNEQFF.

The V and J genes are TRBV30 and TRBJ1-1; D is uncertain. Germline assignment: CDR1 GTSNPN and CDR2 SVGIG (reference sequence). The CDR3 covers 13 residues. Trimming removed 1 base at V and 8 bases at J, with 14 bases between. The CDR3 region is CAWSDSYMIEAFF. DNA for the CDR3: TGTGCCTGGAGTGATTCGTATATGATCGAAGCTTTCTTT.

The V and J genes are TRBV4-1 and TRBJ2-7; 9 nucleotides agree with TRBD1. CDR3 length: 14 residues. V lost 4 bases, J lost 4 bases, and 5 bases stayed unmatched. Germline V gene sequence: CDR1 MGHRA, CDR2 YSYEKL. The CDR3 nucleotides read TGCGCCAGCAGCCCGGGGACAGGGATATACGAGCAGTACTTC. Translated, it gives CASSPGTGIYEQYF.

The chain combines TRBV5-5 with TRBJ1-1; a possible D gene is TRBD1 (5 bases). Germline values: CDR1 SGHKS, CDR2 YYEKEE (reference sequence). CDR3 length: 13 residues. Trimming removed 7 bases at V and 4 bases at J, with 14 bases between. CDR3 protein: CASSWGPGTEAFF. The CDR3 coding sequence is TGTGCCAGCTCTTGGGGCCCCGGCACTGAAGCTTTCTTT. Filled out from reference TRBV5-5 and TRBJ1-1, the complete variable domain reads DAGVTQSPTHLIKTRGQQVTLRCSPISGHKSVSWYQQVLGQGPQFIFQYYEKEERGRGNFPDRFSARQFPNYSSELNVNALLLGDSALYLCASSWGPGTEAFFGQGTRLTVV.

V and J are TRBV9 and TRBJ2-3, with unresolved D. The CDR3 is 12 residues long. Deletions cut 3 bases from V and 9 bases from J, with 11 bases between. Germline loops: CDR1 SGDLS, CDR2 YYNGEE. CDR3 sequence reads: CASSADGNTQYF. Here the CDR3 DNA reads TGTGCCAGCAGCGCCGACGGAAACACGCAGTATTTT.

The rearrangement uses TRBV29-1 and TRBJ1-1; 8 bases are shared with TRBD1. The ends lost 6 bases at V and 6 bases at J; junction bases unmatched: 3. The CDR3 runs 11 residues. CDR1 and CDR2 (germline): SQVTM, ANQGSEA. The CDR3: CSVGTGPEAFF. The CDR3 DNA sequence: TGCAGCGTAGGGACAGGCCCTGAAGCTTTCTTT.

The V and J genes are TRBV29-1 and TRBJ1-1; weak D call: TRBD1 (6 bases). V was cut by 7 bases and J by 3 bases, with 18 bases left in between. Germline CDR1 is SQVTM and CDR2 is ANQGSEA. CDR3 size: 14 residues. The CDR3 nucleotides read TGCAGCGCGGGGCGGGGGCCCGTGGACACTGAAGCTTTCTTT. This sequence encodes CSAGRGPVDTEAFF.

The CDR3 is CASSYYRDTYEQYF. The CDR3 DNA is TGTGCCAGCAGTTACTACAGGGACACCTACGAGCAGTACTTC. This chain joins TRBV6-5 and TRBJ2-7; tentative D call: TRBD1 (6 bases). V was clipped by 1 base and J by 2 bases, with 9 bases between them. Per germline, CDR1 MNHEY and CDR2 SVGAGI. CDR3 length equals 14 residues.

The rearrangement uses TRBV9 and TRBJ2-5; 9 bases are shared with TRBD2. From germline, CDR1 is SGDLS and CDR2 YYNGEE. CDR3 length equals 15 residues. Trimming cost V 3 bases and J 3 bases; bases outside gene matches: 6. This CDR3 reads CASSGAAGGKETQYF. In nucleotides, the CDR3 is TGTGCCAGCAGCGGTGCAGCGGGGGGAAAAGAGACCCAGTACTTC.

This clone was recorded only once. The chain combines TRBV7-9 with TRBJ2-7, with no clear D. This CDR3 has 15 amino acids. With 4 bases removed from V and 0 bases from J, the gap between germline ends came to 13 bases. The germline V gene encodes CDR1 SEHNR and CDR2 FQNEAQ (reference sequence). The CDR3 region is CASSSVGWTSYEQYF. The CDR3 DNA reads TGTGCCAGCAGCTCGGTTGGCTGGACCTCCTACGAGCAGTACTTC.

The genes are TRBV15 and TRBJ1-1; 7 bases are shared with TRBD1. The CDR3 covers 13 residues. Germline V gene lookup returns CDR1 LNHNV and CDR2 YYDKDF (reference sequence). After removal of 2 bases from V and 9 bases from J, the junction contained 6 bases not matched to a gene. The CDR3 here is CATSRPDREQAFF. The CDR3, as DNA: TGTGCCACCAGCAGACCAGACAGGGAGCAAGCTTTCTTT.